This T cell receptor (beta chain) was obtained from a study of regulatory T cells in long-lasting Graves disease. Per the germline V gene, CDR1 is MNHEY and CDR2 is SMNVEV (reference sequence). V shed 7 bases and J shed 1 base, with 20 bases lying between them. This CDR3 contains 17 residues. Sample time point: newly diagnosed GD, antithyroid drugs for less than 3 months. RNA extracted from PBMCs served as the sequencing template. Relying on iRepertoire HTBI primers and Arm-PCR of CDR3 regions, the team built TCR beta libraries. MiXCR was run by TCRdb on the multiplex PCR reads, yielding one entry per CDR3 protein. The table lists 450,000 to 700,000 distinct CDR3 sequences, roughly 12% of them singletons. This clonotype was seen many times. Its antigen is not known. Study-level results: TRBV28, TRBJ1-2 and TRBJ2-5 were favored in persistent disease.

This same sample was also taken into another study, of T cells in Graves' hyperthyroidism and ophthalmopathy. That study reports: The HTBI primer set was used in a first-round RT-PCR of the TCR CDR3.

The origin of this receptor is a man aged 25 to 45 with Graves disease. The J gene is TRBJ2-1, the V gene TRBV27; D not certain. The sample in question was peripheral blood mononuclear cells (PBMCs), obtained at new diagnosis, from a patient treated with antithyroid drugs. CDR3 nucleotides: TGTGCCAGCACCCCAGCTAGGGCCCCGGTTTCCTACAATGAGCAGTTCTTC. It encodes CASTPARAPVSYNEQFF.